This T cell receptor beta chain was observed in a study of blood T cell repertoires in COVID-19. About the study: From the United States, Italy and Spain came samples of acute and convalescent COVID-19.

Per the germline V gene, CDR1 is MNHEY and CDR2 is SMNVEV (reference sequence). The CDR3 extends over 14 amino acids. V shed 8 bases and J 4 bases; nucleotides not matched to a gene: 6. Per the original methods: Using reference gene primer amplification, nucleated cell counts were estimated. Measured with immunoSEQ multiplex PCR; TCRdb has only the in-frame clones, and not every one. V and J calls and clone size are as listed in that table; D and trimming were resolved from the DNA. This table holds about 360,000 clones, around 87% found once. This chain connects TRBV27 to TRBJ2-2; TRBD1 aligns across 8 bases. Material: PBMCs or T cells enriched from blood (not recorded which). The clonotype was recovered from a man aged 25-45 years who had recovered from COVID-19. CDR3: CASRFTGGTGELFF. CDR3 DNA: TGTGCCAGCCGATTTACAGGGGGCACCGGGGAGCTGTTTTTT.